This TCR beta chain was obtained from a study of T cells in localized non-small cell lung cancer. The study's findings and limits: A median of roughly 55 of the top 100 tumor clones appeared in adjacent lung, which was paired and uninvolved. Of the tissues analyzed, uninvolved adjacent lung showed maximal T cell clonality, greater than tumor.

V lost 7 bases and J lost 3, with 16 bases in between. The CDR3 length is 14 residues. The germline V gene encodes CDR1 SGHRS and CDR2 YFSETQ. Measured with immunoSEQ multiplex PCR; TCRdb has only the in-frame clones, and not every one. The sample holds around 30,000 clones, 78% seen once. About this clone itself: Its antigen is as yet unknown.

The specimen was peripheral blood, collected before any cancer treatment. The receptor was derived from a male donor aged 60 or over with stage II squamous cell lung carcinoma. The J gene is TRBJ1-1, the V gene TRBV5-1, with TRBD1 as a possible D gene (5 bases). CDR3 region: CASQRGGWDTEAFF. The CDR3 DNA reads TGCGCCAGCCAACGTGGGGGTTGGGACACTGAAGCTTTCTTT.